Listed below are T cell receptor beta chains from one sample, sequenced in a study of cytomegalovirus exposure and HLA in healthy donors. Method: immunoSEQ multiplex PCR; TCRdb's copy keeps in-frame clones and lacks some. Of 150,000 or so clones listed, around 80% are singletons. The sample taken for sequencing was PBMCs. These receptors all come from a female donor in good health and CMV-seronegative. CDR3s include the opening cysteine and the closing phenylalanine or tryptophan. The D gene is left open where the match is weak. Some rows mark clone size as missing; the rest say once, few, many or name a class of expanded clone.

-	TRBJ2-5	TRBV5-3	-	CARSLDLQDSPQETQYF	TGTGCCAGAAGCCTTGATTTGCAAGACAGCCCTCAAGAGACCCAGTACTTC
-	TRBJ2-7	TRBV14	TRBD1	CASSQEWWGFGTGPYEQYF	TGTGCCAGCAGCCAAGAGTGGTGGGGTTTCGGGACAGGACCCTACGAGCAGTACTTC
few	TRBJ2-5	TRBV5-6	-	CASSGRTQYF	TGTGCCAGCAGCGGGAGGACCCAGTACTTC
-	TRBJ1-2	TRBV6-6	-	CASSYSRGGFGGYTF	TGTGCCAGCAGTTACTCGCGGGGGGGGTTCGGCGGCTACACCTTC
-	TRBJ2-3	TRBV9	TRBD2	CASSVDSLSGTITSDTQYF	TGTGCCAGCAGCGTAGACTCCCTTTCCGGGACTATAACGTCAGATACGCAGTATTTT
-	TRBJ2-2	TRBV15	-	CATSNLVGGTGELFF	TGTGCCACCAGCAATCTCGTGGGGGGAACCGGGGAGCTGTTTTTT
-	TRBJ1-5	TRBV28	-	CASRPFLGDNQPQHF	TGTGCCAGCAGGCCCTTTTTAGGGGACAATCAGCCCCAGCATTTT
few	TRBJ2-7	TRBV4-2	-	CASSQDPAEHYEQYF	TGTGCCAGCAGCCAAGATCCCGCAGAACACTACGAGCAGTACTTC
-	TRBJ1-1	TRBV19	-	CASSVRLNTEAFF	TGTGCCAGTAGTGTCCGCCTAAACACTGAAGCTTTCTTT
-	TRBJ1-3	TRBV6-5	-	CASRAGPGNTIYF	TGTGCCAGCAGGGCGGGGCCTGGAAACACCATATATTTT
-	TRBJ1-3	TRBV11-3	TRBD1	CASSPGGLTGNTIYF	TGTGCCAGCAGCCCAGGGGGTTTAACGGGAAACACCATATATTTT
-	TRBJ1-2	TRBV7-9	-	CASTITGRRHYGYTF	TGTGCCAGCACCATTACCGGGAGAAGACACTATGGCTACACCTTC
-	TRBJ1-5	TRBV4-1	-	CASSHGTAQPQHF	TGCGCCAGCAGCCATGGTACAGCTCAGCCCCAGCATTTT
-	TRBJ1-2	TRBV19	-	CASSTTRAPRGYTF	TGTGCCAGTAGTACAACTCGAGCCCCTAGGGGCTACACCTTC
-	TRBJ2-7	TRBV7-9	-	CASSLVLLSGTASNYEQYF	TGTGCCAGCAGCTTAGTCTTGCTTAGCGGAACCGCTTCCAATTACGAGCAGTACTTC
-	TRBJ1-3	TRBV11-2	-	CASKPATGGTGNTIYF	TGTGCCAGCAAACCCGCAACCGGGGGGACAGGAAACACCATATATTTT
-	TRBJ2-1	TRBV7-9	TRBD2	CASSPPAGEAIEQFF	TGTGCCAGCAGCCCTCCTGCGGGAGAGGCAATTGAGCAGTTCTTC
-	TRBJ1-2	TRBV27	TRBD1	CASSHTGAAGYGYTF	TGTGCCAGCAGCCATACAGGGGCGGCAGGCTATGGCTACACCTTC
once	TRBJ1-1	TRBV28	-	CASSTPEAEAFF	TGTGCCAGCAGTACGCCTGAGGCTGAAGCTTTCTTT
-	TRBJ2-6	TRBV7-2	-	CASSLYGSSGANVLTF	TGTGCCAGCAGCTTATACGGGAGCTCTGGGGCCAACGTCCTGACTTTC
-	TRBJ2-7	TRBV28	TRBD1	CASSLSAGQGKQYF	TGTGCCAGCAGTCTTTCTGCGGGACAGGGTAAGCAGTACTTC
few	TRBJ2-7	TRBV19	TRBD2	CASSSQTPGLGTLQYF	TGTGCCAGTTCAAGTCAGACCCCGGGACTAGGCACGTTACAGTACTTC
-	TRBJ2-7	TRBV7-9	-	CASSFKGQPLYEQYF	TGTGCCAGCAGCTTCAAAGGACAGCCTCTCTACGAGCAGTACTTC
-	TRBJ1-2	TRBV6-4	TRBD1	CAMTTAGQGEYYGYTF	TGTGCCATGACCACGGCCGGACAGGGGGAGTACTATGGCTACACCTTC
-	TRBJ2-5	TRBV27	-	CASSLWVSGQETQYF	TGTGCCAGCAGTTTATGGGTCAGCGGCCAAGAGACCCAGTACTTC
-	TRBJ2-7	TRBV4-3	TRBD2	CASSPIPTSGMGYEQYF	TGCGCCAGCAGCCCTATACCGACTAGCGGGATGGGCTACGAGCAGTACTTC
-	TRBJ2-2	TRBV11-2	-	CASSGRLGNTGELFF	TGTGCCAGCAGCGGGCGACTAGGAAACACCGGGGAGCTGTTTTTT